This T cell receptor beta chain came from a study of blood T cell repertoires in COVID-19. Turning to the study itself: The origin of the acute and convalescent COVID-19 samples was the United States, Italy and Spain. Sample material is recorded as cDNA or gDNA derived from T cells, B-cell-depleted T cells, or PBMCs.

In the original workflow: Researchers report that nucleated cell counts were estimated from reference gene primer amplification. Profiling relied on immunoSEQ multiplex PCR, and the TCRdb table lists in-frame clones only, not all of them. The DNA was the basis for D and trimming; V, J and clone size are from that table. This sample yields approximately 210,000 clones, of which 84% are seen a single time; roughly 5% belongs to the top ten. J gave up 0 bases and V 3 bases, and 3 bases lay outside the gene matches. The CDR3 length is 15 residues. CDR1 and CDR2 (germline): SEHNR, FQNEAQ (reference sequence).

The sequence was collected from a woman aged 70-85 years with active or convalescent COVID-19. Input material: peripheral blood. The chain uses TRBV7-9 and TRBJ1-1; 8 nucleotides align to TRBD1. This CDR3 is CASSFRQGLNTEAFF. DNA of the CDR3: TGTGCCAGCAGCTTTCGACAGGGGTTGAACACTGAAGCTTTCTTT.